In its sample, the clone carrying this TCR beta chain was seen a few times. The germline V gene has CDR1 SGHNT and CDR2 YYREEE (reference sequence). CDR3 size: 17 residues. V lost 0 bases and J lost 5; bases outside the gene matches: 12. Generated by immunoSEQ multiplex PCR, the TCRdb table keeps only in-frame clones and is missing some. The table includes around 120,000 clones, roughly 91% detected once. The data stem from a study of control samples from healthy donors and cancer patients. The source material was blood. The chain employs TRBV5-4 and TRBJ2-5; 8 bases align to TRBD2. This TCR came from a woman between 65 and 79 years old in good health. DNA of the CDR3: TGTGCCAGCAGCTTGGGGATAAATAGCGGGAACTGGGAGACCCAGTACTTC. Residues: CASSLGINSGNWETQYF.